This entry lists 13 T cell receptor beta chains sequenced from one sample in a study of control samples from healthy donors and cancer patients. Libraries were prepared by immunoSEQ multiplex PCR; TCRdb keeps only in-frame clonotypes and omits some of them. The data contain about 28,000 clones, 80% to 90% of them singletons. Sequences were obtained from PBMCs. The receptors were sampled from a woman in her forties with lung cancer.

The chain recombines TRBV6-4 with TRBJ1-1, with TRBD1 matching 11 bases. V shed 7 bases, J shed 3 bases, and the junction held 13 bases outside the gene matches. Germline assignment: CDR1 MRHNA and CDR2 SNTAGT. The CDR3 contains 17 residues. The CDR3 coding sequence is TGTGCCAGCACCATAGTAGGGGACAGGGGGTCGGACACTGAAGCTTTCTTT. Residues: CASTIVGDRGSDTEAFF.

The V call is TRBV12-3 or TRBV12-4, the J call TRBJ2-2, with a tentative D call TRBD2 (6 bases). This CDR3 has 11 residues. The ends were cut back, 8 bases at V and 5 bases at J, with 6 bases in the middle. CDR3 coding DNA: TGTGCCAGCCGGGAGACCGGGGAGCTGTTTTTT. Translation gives CASRETGELFF.

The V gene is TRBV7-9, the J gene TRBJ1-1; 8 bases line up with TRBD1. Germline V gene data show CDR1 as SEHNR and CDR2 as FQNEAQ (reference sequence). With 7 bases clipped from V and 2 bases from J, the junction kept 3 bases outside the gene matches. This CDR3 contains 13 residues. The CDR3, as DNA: TGTGCCAGCACCAGGGGGCCCAACACTGAAGCTTTCTTT. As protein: CASTRGPNTEAFF.

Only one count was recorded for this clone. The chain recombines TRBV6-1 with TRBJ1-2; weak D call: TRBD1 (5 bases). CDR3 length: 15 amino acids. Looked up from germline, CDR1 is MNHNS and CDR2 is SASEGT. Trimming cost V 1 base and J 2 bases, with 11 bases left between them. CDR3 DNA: TGTGCCAGCAGTGAAGGAGCGGGGGGAAACTATGGCTACACCTTC. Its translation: CASSEGAGGNYGYTF.

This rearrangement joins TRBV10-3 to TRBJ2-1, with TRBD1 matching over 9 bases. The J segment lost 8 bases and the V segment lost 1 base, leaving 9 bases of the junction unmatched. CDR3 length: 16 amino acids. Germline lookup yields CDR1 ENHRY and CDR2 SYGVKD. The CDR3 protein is CAISEYHRDRVYEQFF. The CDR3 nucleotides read TGTGCCATCAGTGAGTACCACCGGGACAGGGTCTATGAGCAGTTCTTC.

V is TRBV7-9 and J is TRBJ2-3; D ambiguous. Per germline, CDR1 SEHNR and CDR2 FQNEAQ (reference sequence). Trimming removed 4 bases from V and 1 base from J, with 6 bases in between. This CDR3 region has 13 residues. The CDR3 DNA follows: TGTGCCAGCAGCTCCTGGCGCACAGATACGCAGTATTTT. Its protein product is CASSSWRTDTQYF.

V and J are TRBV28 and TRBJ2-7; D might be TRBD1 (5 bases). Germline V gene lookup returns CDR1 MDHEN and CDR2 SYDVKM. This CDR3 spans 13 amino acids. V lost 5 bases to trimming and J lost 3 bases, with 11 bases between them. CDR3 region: CASSLWGHYEQYF. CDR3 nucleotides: TGTGCCAGCAGTCTCTGGGGCCACTACGAGCAGTACTTC.

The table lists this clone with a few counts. The CDR3 coding sequence is TGTGCCCTTGGACAGGAGGAGAATTCACCCCTCCACTTT. Its translation: CALGQEENSPLHF. V and J are TRBV30 and TRBJ1-6; 7 positions agree with TRBD1. Germline CDR1 and CDR2: GTSNPN and SVGIG (reference sequence). CDR3 size: 13 residues. The V gene end was trimmed by 8 bases and the J gene end by 7 bases; junction bases not matched to a gene: 8. Filled out from reference TRBV30 and TRBJ1-6, the complete variable domain reads SQTIHQWPATLVQPVGSPLSLECTVEGTSNPNLYWYRQAAGRGLQLLFYSVGIGQISSEVPQNLSASRPQDRQFILSSKKLLLSDSGFYLCALGQEENSPLHFGNGTRLTVT.

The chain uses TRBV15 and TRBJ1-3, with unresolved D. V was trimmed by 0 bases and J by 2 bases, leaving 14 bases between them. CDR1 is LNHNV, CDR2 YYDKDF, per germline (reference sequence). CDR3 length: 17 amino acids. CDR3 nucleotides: TGTGCCACCAGCAGAGATCCTACCTCGGTGACTGGAAACACCATATATTTT. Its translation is CATSRDPTSVTGNTIYF.

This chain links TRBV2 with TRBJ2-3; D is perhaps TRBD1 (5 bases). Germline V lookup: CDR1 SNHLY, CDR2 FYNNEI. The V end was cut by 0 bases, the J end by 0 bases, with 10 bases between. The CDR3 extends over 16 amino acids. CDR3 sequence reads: CASSEATASSTDTQYF. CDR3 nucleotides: TGTGCCAGCAGTGAAGCGACAGCCTCAAGCACAGATACGCAGTATTTT.

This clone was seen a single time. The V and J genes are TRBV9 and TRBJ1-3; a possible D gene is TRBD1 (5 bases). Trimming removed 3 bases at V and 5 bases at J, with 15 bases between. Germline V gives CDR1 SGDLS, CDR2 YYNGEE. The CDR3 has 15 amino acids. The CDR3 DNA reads TGTGCCAGCAGCGCATCGCAGGGATTCAGAAACACCATATATTTT. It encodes CASSASQGFRNTIYF.

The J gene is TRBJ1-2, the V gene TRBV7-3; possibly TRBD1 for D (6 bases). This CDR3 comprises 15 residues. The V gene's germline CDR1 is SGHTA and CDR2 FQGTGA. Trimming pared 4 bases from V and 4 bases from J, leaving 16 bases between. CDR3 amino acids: CASSSDGQSPYGYTF. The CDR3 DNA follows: TGTGCCAGCAGCTCCGACGGACAGAGCCCCTATGGCTACACCTTC.

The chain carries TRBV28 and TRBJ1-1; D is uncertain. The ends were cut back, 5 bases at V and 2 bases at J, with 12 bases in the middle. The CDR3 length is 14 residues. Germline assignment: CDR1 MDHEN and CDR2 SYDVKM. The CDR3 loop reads CASSPSEYNTEAFF. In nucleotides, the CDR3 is TGTGCCAGCAGTCCGAGCGAGTACAACACTGAAGCTTTCTTT.